The 12 T cell receptor beta chains in this list originate from one sample, sequenced in a study of T-cell reconstitution after alpha-beta-depleted transplantation in children. TCRbeta library preparation incorporated unique molecular identifiers. TCRdb re-derived calls from the PCR reads in MiXCR, one entry per CDR3 protein. The sample lists around 600,000 distinct CDR3 sequences; more than 9% were seen once. This sample comprised PBMCs from the stem cell graft donor, obtained from the stem cell graft. The receptors derive from a human donor who donated a stem cell graft to a child with acute myeloid leukemia.

J is TRBJ1-1 and V is TRBV5-1; D is perhaps TRBD1 (5 bases). Germline CDR1 reads SGHRS; CDR2 reads YFSETQ. The ends were cut back, 3 bases at V and 5 bases at J, with 17 bases in the middle. CDR3 length: 15 amino acids. CDR3 region: CASSSGTKQGTEAFF. The CDR3 bases are TGCGCCAGCAGCTCCGGGACCAAGCAAGGAACTGAAGCTTTCTTT.

This clonotype was seen a handful of times. The chain is built from TRBV5-6 and TRBJ2-4; D may be TRBD1 or TRBD2 (6 bases each). V was clipped by 3 bases and J by 8 bases, with 18 bases between them. This CDR3 has 15 residues. In germline, CDR1 is SGHDT, CDR2 YYEEEE. The CDR3 protein is CASSSWGLPGDIQYF. Here the CDR3 DNA reads TGTGCCAGCAGCTCCTGGGGGCTCCCGGGGGACATTCAGTACTTC.

V is TRBV12-3 or TRBV12-4 and J is TRBJ1-1; TRBD1 matches 7 bases. There are 13 residues in the CDR3. The trim removed 6 bases at V and 0 bases at J, leaving 1 base unmatched. CDR3 in amino acids: CASRGTVNTEAFF. For the CDR3, the DNA is TGTGCCAGCAGGGGGACAGTGAACACTGAAGCTTTCTTT.

This clonotype was counted many times. V is TRBV29-1 and J is TRBJ2-1; weak D call: TRBD2 (5 bases). The V gene's germline CDR1 is SQVTM and CDR2 ANQGSEA. The CDR3 totals 17 residues. The V end lost 7 bases, the J end lost 6 bases, and 28 bases lay between the germline ends. The CDR3, as DNA: TGCAGCGGACGACCGAGGGAAACCCTCGGCGCAGGCAATGAGCAGTTCTTC. The encoded protein is CSGRPRETLGAGNEQFF.

J is TRBJ2-3 and V is TRBV5-6; the D is unclear. Germline values: CDR1 SGHDT, CDR2 YYEEEE. CDR3 size: 13 residues. Trimming left V 1 base short and J 3 bases short, with 6 bases between. CDR3 bases: TGTGCCAGCAGCTTGTTTGGGACAGATACGCAGTATTTT. Protein sequence: CASSLFGTDTQYF. Drawing the rest from reference TRBV5-6 and TRBJ2-3, the complete variable domain is DAGVTQSPTHLIKTRGQQVTLRCSPKSGHDTVSWYQQALGQGPQFIFQYYEEEERQRGNFPDRFSGHQFPNYSSELNVNALLLGDSALYLCASSLFGTDTQYFGPGTRLTVL.

The chain carries TRBV10-3 and TRBJ2-7; D possibly corresponds to TRBD2 (5 bases). CDR1 is ENHRY and CDR2 is SYGVKD in the germline V gene. V was trimmed by 2 bases and J by 3 bases, leaving 11 bases between them. There are 14 residues in the CDR3. CDR3: CAISEGGRGYEQYF. The CDR3, as DNA: TGTGCCATCAGTGAGGGAGGCCGGGGCTACGAGCAGTACTTC.

This clonotype was detected many times. The chain joins TRBV3-1 to TRBJ1-5; D ambiguous. The CDR3 loop spans 15 amino acids. V dropped 4 bases and J dropped 0 bases, with 10 bases sitting between them. The germline V gene has CDR1 LGHDT and CDR2 YNNKEL (reference sequence). CDR3 bases: TGTGCCAGCAGCCTCGGTCTGAATAGCAATCAGCCCCAGCATTTT. It specifies CASSLGLNSNQPQHF.

This clonotype has more than one count but fewer than ten. The chain couples TRBV20-1 to TRBJ1-1; no reliable D call. The CDR3 totals 12 residues. Trimming took off 3 bases at V and 6 bases at J, with 11 bases between the two ends. Germline assignment: CDR1 DFQATT and CDR2 SNEGSKA (reference sequence). This chain's CDR3 is CSASKGAAEAFF. The CDR3 DNA is TGCAGTGCTAGTAAAGGTGCCGCTGAAGCTTTCTTT.

This clonotype was counted a few times. The chain combines TRBV18 with TRBJ1-1; 7 nucleotides align to TRBD1. Germline trimming cut 2 bases from V and 4 bases from J; bases unmatched to any gene: 10. The germline V gene has CDR1 KGHSH and CDR2 LQKENI. The CDR3 spans 16 residues. CDR3 residues: CASSPFFASGGTEAFF. The CDR3 nucleotides are TGTGCCAGCTCACCATTTTTCGCGTCAGGGGGCACTGAAGCTTTCTTT.

This clonotype occurred a few times. The gene calls are TRBV20-1 and TRBJ1-4; D is possibly TRBD1 (6 bases). The V and J ends lost 3 bases and 10 bases respectively, with 15 bases between them. This CDR3 has 13 residues. The germline CDR1 and CDR2 sequences are DFQATT and SNEGSKA (reference sequence). CDR3 protein: CSASSAGVGKLFF. The CDR3 DNA sequence: TGCAGTGCTAGTTCGGCAGGGGTTGGAAAACTGTTTTTT.

With regard to this clonotype: A much larger clone differs by one base, so this may be a read error. The chain combines TRBV6-2 or TRBV6-3 with TRBJ2-3; D perhaps matches TRBD1 (6 bases). CDR1 and CDR2 (germline): MNHEY, SVGEGT. The CDR3 is made up of 13 amino acids. V lost 6 bases, J lost 1 base, and 8 bases lay in between. CDR3 coding DNA: TGTGCCAGCAGACGACAGGGCACAGATACGCAGTATTTT. Its protein product is CASRRQGTDTQYF.

This clonotype was counted at least ten times. The chain carries TRBV5-1 and TRBJ2-4, with 14 bases that match TRBD2. The CDR3 has 17 amino acids. From germline, CDR1 is SGHRS and CDR2 YFSETQ. V gave up 0 bases and J gave up 7 bases; unmatched junction bases: 6. The CDR3 sequence: CASSLVGTSGSGNIQYF. The CDR3 DNA follows: TGCGCCAGCAGCTTGGTCGGGACTAGCGGGAGTGGGAACATTCAGTACTTC. The whole variable domain, remainder taken from reference TRBV5-1 and TRBJ2-4, is KAGVTQTPRYLIKTRGQQVTLSCSPISGHRSVSWYQQTPGQGLQFLFEYFSETQRNKGNFPGRFSGRQFSNSRSEMNVSTLELGDSALYLCASSLVGTSGSGNIQYFGAGTRLSVL.